Listed below are T cell receptor beta chains from one sample, sequenced in a study of blood T cell repertoires in COVID-19. Assay: immunoSEQ multiplex PCR; the TCRdb copy retains only in-frame clones and omits some. The sample records roughly 70,000 clones, roughly nine tenths being singletons. The sample comprised peripheral blood. Receptors were obtained from a man between 60 and 75 years old with acute or convalescent COVID-19. Each CDR3 is given without its conserved first and last residue. Each record gives: V gene, J gene, CDR3 protein.

V gene: TRBV2; J gene: TRBJ1-5; CDR3 protein: ATRDDSNQPQH
V gene: TRBV29-1; J gene: TRBJ1-2; CDR3 protein: SGDGPGQGLGGYT
V gene: TRBV11-2; J gene: TRBJ1-5; CDR3 protein: ASSLYNQPQH
V gene: TRBV19; J gene: TRBJ1-4; CDR3 protein: ASSIPTRSNEKLF
V gene: TRBV2; J gene: TRBJ1-4; CDR3 protein: AIALPTGGNEKLF
V gene: TRBV11-1; J gene: TRBJ2-2; CDR3 protein: ASSFRSPTGTGELF
V gene: TRBV23-1; J gene: TRBJ1-4; CDR3 protein: ASTPVCPGWKEKLF
V gene: TRBV6-5; J gene: TRBJ2-7; CDR3 protein: ASSYRGQGGYEQY
V gene: TRBV7-9; J gene: TRBJ1-1; CDR3 protein: ASSLGPLWGGEAF
V gene: TRBV10-3; J gene: TRBJ2-1; CDR3 protein: AISERQGNNEQF
V gene: TRBV2; J gene: TRBJ1-2; CDR3 protein: ASSQHERGYT
V gene: TRBV5-1; J gene: TRBJ2-5; CDR3 protein: ASSGSGLGTQY
V gene: TRBV3-1/TRBV3-2; J gene: TRBJ2-1; CDR3 protein: ASSQQATGGPRNEQF
V gene: TRBV2; J gene: TRBJ2-7; CDR3 protein: ASRDTSPGVYEQY